A selection of T cell receptor beta chains follows, all from one sample in a study of blood T cell repertoires in COVID-19. TCRdb keeps only in-frame clones here, not all; method: immunoSEQ multiplex PCR. The data contain fewer than 250,000 clones, about nine tenths of them singletons. The sample taken for sequencing was peripheral blood. These receptors originate from a man younger than 40 with acute or convalescent COVID-19. Each CDR3 is given with its conserved first and last residue. Fields, in order: CDR3 DNA, CDR3 protein, J gene, clone size, D gene, V gene. D genes are given only for firm matches. The size of a clone is reported for some rows only, either as once, few or many, or as a class for expanded clones.

cdr3_nt: TGTGCCAGCAGCGTAGGGGGACAGGGGGCGAACTATGGCTACACCTTC
cdr3_aa: CASSVGGQGANYGYTF
j_call: TRBJ1-2
clone_size: .
d_call: TRBD1
v_call: TRBV9

cdr3_nt: TGTGCTAGCAGCTTATTCAGCGGGGTGAACAATGAGCAGTTCTTC
cdr3_aa: CASSLFSGVNNEQFF
j_call: TRBJ2-1
clone_size: many
d_call: TRBD2
v_call: TRBV7-7

cdr3_nt: TGTGCCAGCAGTTTACAGGTGTCTAACACAGATACGCAGTATTTT
cdr3_aa: CASSLQVSNTDTQYF
j_call: TRBJ2-3
clone_size: .
d_call: .
v_call: TRBV28

cdr3_nt: TGTGCCAGCAGCTTGGTAGGGACTAGCTACGAGCAGTACTTC
cdr3_aa: CASSLVGTSYEQYF
j_call: TRBJ2-7
clone_size: .
d_call: TRBD2
v_call: TRBV11-2

cdr3_nt: TGTGCCAGCAGTTCCGTCGGGAGGGGGGACTACGAGCAGTACTTC
cdr3_aa: CASSSVGRGDYEQYF
j_call: TRBJ2-7
clone_size: .
d_call: TRBD2
v_call: TRBV28

cdr3_nt: TGTGCCAGCAGGGGTTTCGGGGTGCGAAATCAGCCCCAGCATTTT
cdr3_aa: CASRGFGVRNQPQHF
j_call: TRBJ1-5
clone_size: .
d_call: .
v_call: TRBV28

cdr3_nt: TGCGCCAGCAGCTCCTACCCCCTAGGGCGCGGGGGCCACTCCTACAATGAGCAGTTCTTC
cdr3_aa: CASSSYPLGRGGHSYNEQFF
j_call: TRBJ2-1
clone_size: .
d_call: .
v_call: TRBV5-1

cdr3_nt: TGTGCCAGCAGTTTGCTAGCGGGAGGTGGCGAGCAGTACTTC
cdr3_aa: CASSLLAGGGEQYF
j_call: TRBJ2-7
clone_size: .
d_call: TRBD2
v_call: TRBV28

cdr3_nt: TGTGCCTGGGCGCAGGACACCCATAACTATGGCTACACCTTC
cdr3_aa: CAWAQDTHNYGYTF
j_call: TRBJ1-2
clone_size: .
d_call: .
v_call: TRBV30

cdr3_nt: TGTGCCACCAGCCCATCAGGGGGTTACACTGAAGCTTTCTTT
cdr3_aa: CATSPSGGYTEAFF
j_call: TRBJ1-1
clone_size: .
d_call: TRBD1
v_call: TRBV18

cdr3_nt: TGTGCCAGCAGATCCAACAGGTTCAACTATGGCTACACCTTC
cdr3_aa: CASRSNRFNYGYTF
j_call: TRBJ1-2
clone_size: few
d_call: .
v_call: TRBV6-5

cdr3_nt: TGTGCCACCCCGAGAGGAAACACCATATATTTT
cdr3_aa: CATPRGNTIYF
j_call: TRBJ1-3
clone_size: .
d_call: .
v_call: TRBV18

cdr3_nt: TGCGCCAGCAGCTTGGATTCTAGCGGAGCAGATACGCAGTATTTT
cdr3_aa: CASSLDSSGADTQYF
j_call: TRBJ2-3
clone_size: .
d_call: TRBD2
v_call: TRBV5-1

cdr3_nt: TGTGCCTGGAGTGTTAACGGGGTTCGGACTGAAGCTTTCTTT
cdr3_aa: CAWSVNGVRTEAFF
j_call: TRBJ1-1
clone_size: .
d_call: .
v_call: TRBV30

cdr3_nt: TGTGCCAGCACAGGCCACTACGAGCAGTACTTC
cdr3_aa: CASTGHYEQYF
j_call: TRBJ2-7
clone_size: .
d_call: .
v_call: TRBV6-5

cdr3_nt: TGTGCCAGCAGTTACTCGCAAAGCGGAGGCGGTGAGCAGTTCTTC
cdr3_aa: CASSYSQSGGGEQFF
j_call: TRBJ2-1
clone_size: .
d_call: .
v_call: TRBV6-5

cdr3_nt: TGTGCCAGCAGCCGACAGGGCACCACGTATGGCTACACCTTC
cdr3_aa: CASSRQGTTYGYTF
j_call: TRBJ1-2
clone_size: .
d_call: TRBD1
v_call: TRBV14

cdr3_nt: TGTGCCAGCAGTAACAGGAGAATCTACAATGAGCAGTTCTTC
cdr3_aa: CASSNRRIYNEQFF
j_call: TRBJ2-1
clone_size: .
d_call: .
v_call: TRBV6-5

cdr3_nt: TGTGCCTGGAGTGCGGGACAGGTCACAGATACGCAGTATTTT
cdr3_aa: CAWSAGQVTDTQYF
j_call: TRBJ2-3
clone_size: .
d_call: TRBD1
v_call: TRBV30

cdr3_nt: TGTGCCAGTAGTGGACTAGCGGGGAACAATGAGCAGTTCTTC
cdr3_aa: CASSGLAGNNEQFF
j_call: TRBJ2-1
clone_size: once
d_call: TRBD2
v_call: TRBV19

cdr3_nt: TGTGCCAGCAGCTCGCAGCGGGGACAGGGCTACTACGAGCAGTACTTC
cdr3_aa: CASSSQRGQGYYEQYF
j_call: TRBJ2-7
clone_size: .
d_call: TRBD1
v_call: TRBV5-6

cdr3_nt: TGTGCCAGCAGCCCACGTAGCGGAAGCTCCTACAATGAGCAGTTCTTC
cdr3_aa: CASSPRSGSSYNEQFF
j_call: TRBJ2-1
clone_size: .
d_call: .
v_call: TRBV3-1/TRBV3-2

cdr3_nt: TGTGCCAGCAGGGTGGGGGGATCGGATGGCTACACCTTC
cdr3_aa: CASRVGGSDGYTF
j_call: TRBJ1-2
clone_size: .
d_call: .
v_call: TRBV12-3/TRBV12-4

cdr3_nt: TGTGCCACCAGTGGTCAACAGGGGGCGCAGGACAATCAGCCCCAGCATTTT
cdr3_aa: CATSGQQGAQDNQPQHF
j_call: TRBJ1-5
clone_size: .
d_call: TRBD1
v_call: TRBV24-1

cdr3_nt: TGTGCCAGCAGTTTTCAGCGGGACAATGAGCAGTTCTTC
cdr3_aa: CASSFQRDNEQFF
j_call: TRBJ2-1
clone_size: .
d_call: .
v_call: TRBV6-5

cdr3_nt: TGTGCCAGCAGCTCGGCGATGAGGCTGACCTTTAACTATGGCTACACCTTC
cdr3_aa: CASSSAMRLTFNYGYTF
j_call: TRBJ1-2
clone_size: once
d_call: .
v_call: TRBV7-3

cdr3_nt: TGTGCCAGCAGCGGAACAGGGGCGGGAGAGACCCAGTACTTC
cdr3_aa: CASSGTGAGETQYF
j_call: TRBJ2-5
clone_size: .
d_call: .
v_call: TRBV21-1

cdr3_nt: TGTGCCAGCAGACCGGGACTAGCGGGGCACGGGGAGCTGTTTTTT
cdr3_aa: CASRPGLAGHGELFF
j_call: TRBJ2-2
clone_size: .
d_call: TRBD2
v_call: TRBV3-1/TRBV3-2

cdr3_nt: TGTGCCAGCAGCCGGGGGGGTTCTAGCTCCTACGAGCAGTACTTC
cdr3_aa: CASSRGGSSSYEQYF
j_call: TRBJ2-7
clone_size: .
d_call: TRBD2
v_call: TRBV5-6

cdr3_nt: TGTGCCTGGAGTGCCACTGGGACAGGGGGAAGCAATCAGCCCCAGCATTTT
cdr3_aa: CAWSATGTGGSNQPQHF
j_call: TRBJ1-5
clone_size: .
d_call: TRBD1
v_call: TRBV30

cdr3_nt: TGTGCCAGCAGTTCAGGGGTCAACACCGGGGAGCTGTTTTTT
cdr3_aa: CASSSGVNTGELFF
j_call: TRBJ2-2
clone_size: .
d_call: .
v_call: TRBV6-5

cdr3_nt: TGTGCCAGCAGTGCCCAGGGTGTAGGCTACACCTTC
cdr3_aa: CASSAQGVGYTF
j_call: TRBJ1-2
clone_size: .
d_call: .
v_call: TRBV2

cdr3_nt: TGTGCCAGCAGTTCCCCGGATATAGCGGGTTCACCCCTCCACTTT
cdr3_aa: CASSSPDIAGSPLHF
j_call: TRBJ1-6
clone_size: .
d_call: .
v_call: TRBV27

cdr3_nt: TGTGCCAGCAGCCCCCCTAGCGGAAATGAGCAGTTCTTC
cdr3_aa: CASSPPSGNEQFF
j_call: TRBJ2-1
clone_size: .
d_call: TRBD2
v_call: TRBV5-6

cdr3_nt: TGCGCCAGCAGTCCTACTTCGGCTAGCGGAAAAAACATTCAGTACTTC
cdr3_aa: CASSPTSASGKNIQYF
j_call: TRBJ2-4
clone_size: .
d_call: TRBD2
v_call: TRBV5-1